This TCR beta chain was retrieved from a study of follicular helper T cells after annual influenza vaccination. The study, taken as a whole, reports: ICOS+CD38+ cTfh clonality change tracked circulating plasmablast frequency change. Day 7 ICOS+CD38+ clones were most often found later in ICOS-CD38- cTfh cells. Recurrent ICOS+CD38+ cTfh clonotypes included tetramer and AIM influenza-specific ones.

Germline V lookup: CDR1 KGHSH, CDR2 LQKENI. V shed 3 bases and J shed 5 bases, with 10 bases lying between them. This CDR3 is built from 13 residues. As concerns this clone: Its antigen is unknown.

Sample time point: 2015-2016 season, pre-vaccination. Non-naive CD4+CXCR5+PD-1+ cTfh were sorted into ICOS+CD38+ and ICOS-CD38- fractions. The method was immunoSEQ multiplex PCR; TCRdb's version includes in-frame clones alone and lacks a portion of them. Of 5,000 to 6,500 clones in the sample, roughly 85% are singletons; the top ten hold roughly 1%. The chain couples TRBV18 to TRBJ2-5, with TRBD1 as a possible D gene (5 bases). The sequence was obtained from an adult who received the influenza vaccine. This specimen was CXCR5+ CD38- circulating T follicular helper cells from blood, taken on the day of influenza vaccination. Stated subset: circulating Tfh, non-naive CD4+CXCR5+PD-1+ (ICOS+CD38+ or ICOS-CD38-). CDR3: CASSPDRRETQYF. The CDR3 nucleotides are TGTGCCAGCTCACCCGACAGACGGGAGACCCAGTACTTC.